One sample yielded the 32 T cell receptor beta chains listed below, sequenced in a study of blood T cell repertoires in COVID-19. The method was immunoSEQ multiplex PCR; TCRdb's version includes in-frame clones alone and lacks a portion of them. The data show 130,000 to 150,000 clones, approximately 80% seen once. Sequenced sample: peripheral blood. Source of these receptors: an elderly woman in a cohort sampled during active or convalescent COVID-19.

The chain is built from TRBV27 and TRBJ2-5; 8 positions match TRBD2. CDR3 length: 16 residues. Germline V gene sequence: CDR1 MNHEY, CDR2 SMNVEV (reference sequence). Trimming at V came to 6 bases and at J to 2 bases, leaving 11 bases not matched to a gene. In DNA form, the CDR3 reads TGTGCCAGCAGCCCGTATCGACTAGCGCTACAAGAGACCCAGTACTTC. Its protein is CASSPYRLALQETQYF.

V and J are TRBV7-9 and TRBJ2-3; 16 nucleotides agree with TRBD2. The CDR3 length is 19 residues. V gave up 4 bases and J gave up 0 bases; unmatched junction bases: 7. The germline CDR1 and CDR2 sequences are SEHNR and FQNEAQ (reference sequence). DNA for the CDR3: TGTGCCAGCAGCTCGGGACTAGCGGGGGGGCGTTCGAGCACAGATACGCAGTATTTT. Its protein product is CASSSGLAGGRSSTDTQYF.

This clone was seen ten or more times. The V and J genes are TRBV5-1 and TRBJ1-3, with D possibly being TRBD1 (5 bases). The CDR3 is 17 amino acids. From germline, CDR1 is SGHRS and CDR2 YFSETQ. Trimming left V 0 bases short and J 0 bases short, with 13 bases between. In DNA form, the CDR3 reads TGCGCCAGCAGCTTGGCTGGGACTGCGATCTCTGGAAACACCATATATTTT. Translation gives CASSLAGTAISGNTIYF.

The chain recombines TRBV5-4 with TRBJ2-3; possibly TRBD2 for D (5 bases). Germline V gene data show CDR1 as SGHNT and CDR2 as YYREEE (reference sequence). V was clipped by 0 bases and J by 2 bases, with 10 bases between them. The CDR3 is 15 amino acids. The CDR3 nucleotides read TGTGCCAGCAGCTTGGTCGGAGGATACACAGATACGCAGTATTTT. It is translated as CASSLVGGYTDTQYF.

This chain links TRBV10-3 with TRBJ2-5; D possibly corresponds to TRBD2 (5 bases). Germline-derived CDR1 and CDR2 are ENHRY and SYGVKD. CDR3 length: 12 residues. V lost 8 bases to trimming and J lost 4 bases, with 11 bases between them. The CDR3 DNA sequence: TGTGCCATCCGAGGGATGGGAGAGACCCAGTACTTC. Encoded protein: CAIRGMGETQYF.

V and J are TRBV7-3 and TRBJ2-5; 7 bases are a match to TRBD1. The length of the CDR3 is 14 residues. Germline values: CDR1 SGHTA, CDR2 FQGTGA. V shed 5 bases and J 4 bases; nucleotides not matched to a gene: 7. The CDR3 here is CASSPEGASETQYF. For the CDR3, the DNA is TGTGCCAGCAGCCCCGAGGGGGCATCAGAGACCCAGTACTTC.

CDR3 sequence: CASTVRGGVTDTQYF. CDR3 nucleotide sequence: TGTGCCAGCACAGTGCGGGGGGGCGTTACAGATACGCAGTATTTT. V is TRBV27 and J is TRBJ2-3, with 9 bases identical to TRBD2. The length of the CDR3 is 15 residues. The V gene end was trimmed by 7 bases and the J gene end by 3 bases; junction bases not matched to a gene: 8. The germline gives CDR1 MNHEY, CDR2 SMNVEV (reference sequence).

CDR3 loop: CASSLVWGDQETQYF. CDR3 nucleotide sequence: TGTGCCAGCAGCTTAGTATGGGGGGATCAAGAGACCCAGTACTTC. J is TRBJ2-5 and V is TRBV7-8; D is perhaps TRBD2 (6 bases). V was shortened by 1 base and J by 2 bases, with 11 bases between the two germline ends. CDR3 length equals 15 residues. Germline-derived CDR1 and CDR2 are SGHVS and FQNEAQ.

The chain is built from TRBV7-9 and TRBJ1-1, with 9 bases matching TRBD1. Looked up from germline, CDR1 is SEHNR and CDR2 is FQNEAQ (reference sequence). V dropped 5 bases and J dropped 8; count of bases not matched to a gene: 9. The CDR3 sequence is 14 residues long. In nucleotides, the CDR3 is TGTGCCAGCAGCATCCCGGGACAGGGAACAGAAGCTTTCTTT. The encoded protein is CASSIPGQGTEAFF.

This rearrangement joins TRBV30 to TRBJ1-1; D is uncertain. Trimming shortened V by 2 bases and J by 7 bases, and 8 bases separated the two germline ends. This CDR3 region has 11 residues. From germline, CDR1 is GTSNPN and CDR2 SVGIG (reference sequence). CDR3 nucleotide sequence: TGTGCCTGGAGTAGAGTCAATGAAGCTTTCTTT. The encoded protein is CAWSRVNEAFF.

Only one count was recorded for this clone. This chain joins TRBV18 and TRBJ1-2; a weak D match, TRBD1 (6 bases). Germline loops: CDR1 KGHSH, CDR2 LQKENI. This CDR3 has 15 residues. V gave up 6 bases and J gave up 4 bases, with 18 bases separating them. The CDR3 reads CASSEDHRVSYGYTF. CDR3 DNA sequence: TGTGCCAGCTCTGAAGACCACAGGGTCAGCTATGGCTACACCTTC.

Here the CDR3 DNA reads TGTGCCAGCAGTGAAGAGAGCAATCAGCCCCAGCATTTT. Encoded protein: CASSEESNQPQHF. The chain recombines TRBV6-4 with TRBJ1-5; no clear D. V dropped 3 bases and J dropped 1 base, with 4 bases sitting between them. Germline-derived CDR1 and CDR2 are MRHNA and SNTAGT. CDR3 length: 13 residues.

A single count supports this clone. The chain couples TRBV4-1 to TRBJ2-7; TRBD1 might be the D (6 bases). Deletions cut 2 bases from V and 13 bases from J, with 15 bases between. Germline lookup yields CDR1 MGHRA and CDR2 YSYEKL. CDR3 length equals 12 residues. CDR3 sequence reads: CASSQLQGLLYF. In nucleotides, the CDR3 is TGCGCCAGCAGCCAATTACAGGGATTACTATACTTC.

The CDR3 loop is CASSPLSGTDTQYF. DNA for the CDR3: TGCGCCAGCAGCCCGCTTTCAGGCACAGATACGCAGTATTTT. This chain connects TRBV5-1 to TRBJ2-3, with D unclear. V gave up 4 bases and J gave up 1 base, with 10 bases separating them. CDR3 length equals 14 residues. Per germline, CDR1 SGHRS and CDR2 YFSETQ.

The CDR3 nucleotides are TGTGCCAGCCAGTCGGAACAGGGGGCGCGGGAGCAGTACTTC. It yields the protein CASQSEQGAREQYF. J is TRBJ2-7 and V is TRBV6-5, with TRBD1 identical over 9 bases. Germline assignment: CDR1 MNHEY and CDR2 SVGAGI. This CDR3 spans 14 amino acids. The trim removed 8 bases at V and 7 bases at J, leaving 12 bases unmatched.

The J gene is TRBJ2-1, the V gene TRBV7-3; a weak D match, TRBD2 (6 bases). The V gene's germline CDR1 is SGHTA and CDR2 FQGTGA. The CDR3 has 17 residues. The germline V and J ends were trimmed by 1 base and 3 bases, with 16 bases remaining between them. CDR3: CASSLREGAGFYNEQFF. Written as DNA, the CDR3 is TGTGCCAGCAGCTTAAGGGAAGGGGCGGGGTTCTACAATGAGCAGTTCTTC.

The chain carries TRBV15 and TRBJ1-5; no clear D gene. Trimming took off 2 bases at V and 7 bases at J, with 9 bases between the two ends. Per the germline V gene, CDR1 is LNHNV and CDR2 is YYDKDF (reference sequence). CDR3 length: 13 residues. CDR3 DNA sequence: TGTGCCACCAGCAGATTCCCGGGACAGCCCCAGCATTTT. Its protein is CATSRFPGQPQHF.

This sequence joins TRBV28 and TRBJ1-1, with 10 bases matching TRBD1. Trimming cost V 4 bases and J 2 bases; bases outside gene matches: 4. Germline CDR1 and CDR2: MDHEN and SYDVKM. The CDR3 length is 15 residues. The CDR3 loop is CASSSPTGGNTEAFF. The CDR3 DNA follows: TGTGCCAGCAGTTCCCCGACAGGGGGCAACACTGAAGCTTTCTTT.

The CDR3, as DNA: TGCGCCAGCAGCGCCGGGACATCCTACACTGAAGCTTTCTTT. Protein product: CASSAGTSYTEAFF. The chain links TRBV5-1 to TRBJ1-1; tentative D call: TRBD1 (6 bases). The germline CDR1 and CDR2 sequences are SGHRS and YFSETQ. The CDR3 sequence is 14 residues long. V shed 4 bases and J shed 3 bases, with 13 bases lying between them. The full variable domain, its missing parts supplied by reference TRBV5-1 and TRBJ1-1, is KAGVTQTPRYLIKTRGQQVTLSCSPISGHRSVSWYQQTPGQGLQFLFEYFSETQRNKGNFPGRFSGRQFSNSRSEMNVSTLELGDSALYLCASSAGTSYTEAFFGQGTRLTVV.

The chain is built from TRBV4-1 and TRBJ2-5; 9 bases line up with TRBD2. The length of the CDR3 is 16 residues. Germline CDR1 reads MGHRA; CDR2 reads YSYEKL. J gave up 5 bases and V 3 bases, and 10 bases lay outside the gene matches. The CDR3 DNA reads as TGCGCCAGCAGCCAGTTTTCGGGGCTAGCGGGGGAGACCCAGTACTTC. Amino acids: CASSQFSGLAGETQYF.

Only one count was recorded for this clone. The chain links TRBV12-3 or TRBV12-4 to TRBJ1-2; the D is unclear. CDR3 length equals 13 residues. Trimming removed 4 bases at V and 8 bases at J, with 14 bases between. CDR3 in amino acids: CASSSPGTKGYTF. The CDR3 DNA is TGTGCCAGCAGTTCGCCGGGAACGAAAGGCTACACCTTC.

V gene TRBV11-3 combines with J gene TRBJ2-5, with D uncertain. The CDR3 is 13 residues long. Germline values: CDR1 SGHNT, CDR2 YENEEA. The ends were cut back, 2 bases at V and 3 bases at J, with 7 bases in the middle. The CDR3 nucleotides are TGTGCCAGCAGCTTATCGGTGGAAGAGACCCAGTACTTC. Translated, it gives CASSLSVEETQYF.

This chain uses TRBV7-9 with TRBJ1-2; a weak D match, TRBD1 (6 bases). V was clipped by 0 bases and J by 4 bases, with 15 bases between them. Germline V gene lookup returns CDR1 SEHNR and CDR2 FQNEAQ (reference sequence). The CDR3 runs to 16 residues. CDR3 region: CASSLAGAGVFYGYTF. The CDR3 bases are TGTGCCAGCAGCTTAGCGGGTGCAGGGGTCTTCTATGGCTACACCTTC.

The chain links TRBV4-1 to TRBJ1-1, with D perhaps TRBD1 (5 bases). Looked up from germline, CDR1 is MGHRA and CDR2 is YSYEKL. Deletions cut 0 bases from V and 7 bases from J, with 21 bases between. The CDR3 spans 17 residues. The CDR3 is CASSQENVGGRTIEAFF. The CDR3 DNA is TGCGCCAGCAGCCAAGAAAATGTGGGAGGCAGGACAATTGAAGCTTTCTTT.

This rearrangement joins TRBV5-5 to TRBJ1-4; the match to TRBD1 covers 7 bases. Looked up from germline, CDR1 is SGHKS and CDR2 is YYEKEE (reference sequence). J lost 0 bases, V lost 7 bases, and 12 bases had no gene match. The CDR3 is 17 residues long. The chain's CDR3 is CASGGTDFSATNEKLFF. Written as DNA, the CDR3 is TGTGCCAGCGGGGGGACAGACTTTTCTGCAACTAATGAAAAACTGTTTTTT.

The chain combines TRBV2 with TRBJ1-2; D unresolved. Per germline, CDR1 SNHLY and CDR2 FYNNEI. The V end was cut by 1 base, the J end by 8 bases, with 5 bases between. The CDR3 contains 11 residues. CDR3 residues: CASSEVEGYTF. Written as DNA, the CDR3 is TGTGCCAGCAGTGAAGTTGAGGGCTACACCTTC.

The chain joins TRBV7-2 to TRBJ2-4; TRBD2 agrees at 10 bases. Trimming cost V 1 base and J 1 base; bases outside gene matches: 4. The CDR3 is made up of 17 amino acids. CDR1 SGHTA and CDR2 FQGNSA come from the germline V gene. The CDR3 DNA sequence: TGTGCCAGCAGCTTAGATCCAGCGGGGGGGGCCAAAAACATTCAGTACTTC. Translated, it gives CASSLDPAGGAKNIQYF. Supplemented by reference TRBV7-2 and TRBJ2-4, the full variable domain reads GAGVSQSPSNKVTEKGKDVELRCDPISGHTALYWYRQSLGQGLEFLIYFQGNSAPDKSGLPSDRFSAERTGGSVSTLTIQRTQQEDSAVYLCASSLDPAGGAKNIQYFGAGTRLSVL.

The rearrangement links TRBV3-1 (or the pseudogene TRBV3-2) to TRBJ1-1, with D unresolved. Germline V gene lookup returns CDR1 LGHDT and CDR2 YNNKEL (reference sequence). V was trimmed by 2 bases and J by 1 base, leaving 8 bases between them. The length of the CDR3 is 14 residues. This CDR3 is CASSQQGGNTEAFF. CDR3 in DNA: TGTGCCAGCAGCCAACAAGGCGGGAACACTGAAGCTTTCTTT.

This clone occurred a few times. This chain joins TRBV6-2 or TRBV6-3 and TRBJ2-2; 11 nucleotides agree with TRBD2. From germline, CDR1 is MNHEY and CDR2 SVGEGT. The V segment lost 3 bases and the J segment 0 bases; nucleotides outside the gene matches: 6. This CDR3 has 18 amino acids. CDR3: CASSYPSGGTANTGELFF. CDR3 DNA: TGTGCCAGCAGTTATCCTAGCGGGGGGACGGCGAACACCGGGGAGCTGTTTTTT.

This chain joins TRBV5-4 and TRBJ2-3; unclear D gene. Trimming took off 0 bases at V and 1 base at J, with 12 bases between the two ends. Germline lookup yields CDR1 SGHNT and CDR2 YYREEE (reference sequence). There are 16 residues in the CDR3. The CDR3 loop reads CASSLGLVVGTDTQYF. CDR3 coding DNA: TGTGCCAGCAGCTTGGGCCTAGTCGTTGGCACAGATACGCAGTATTTT.

The CDR3 protein is CASSPRKSSGNTIYF. The CDR3, as DNA: TGTGCCAGCTCACCGAGGAAGAGCTCTGGAAACACCATATATTTT. The chain carries TRBV18 and TRBJ1-3; D remains unclear. With 3 bases removed from V and 0 bases from J, the gap between germline ends came to 9 bases. The germline V gene encodes CDR1 KGHSH and CDR2 LQKENI. This CDR3 comprises 15 residues. Together with reference TRBV18 and TRBJ1-3, the CDR3 gives the full variable domain: NAGVMQNPRHLVRRRGQEARLRCSPMKGHSHVYWYRQLPEEGLKFMVYLQKENIIDESGMPKERFSAEFPKEGPSILRIQQVVRGDSAAYFCASSPRKSSGNTIYFGEGSWLTVV.

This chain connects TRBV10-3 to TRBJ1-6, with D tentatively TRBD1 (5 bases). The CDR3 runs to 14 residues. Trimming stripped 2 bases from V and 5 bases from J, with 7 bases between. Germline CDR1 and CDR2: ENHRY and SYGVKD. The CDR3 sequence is CAISEAGNNSPLHF. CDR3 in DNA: TGTGCCATCAGTGAGGCAGGGAATAATTCACCCCTCCACTTT.